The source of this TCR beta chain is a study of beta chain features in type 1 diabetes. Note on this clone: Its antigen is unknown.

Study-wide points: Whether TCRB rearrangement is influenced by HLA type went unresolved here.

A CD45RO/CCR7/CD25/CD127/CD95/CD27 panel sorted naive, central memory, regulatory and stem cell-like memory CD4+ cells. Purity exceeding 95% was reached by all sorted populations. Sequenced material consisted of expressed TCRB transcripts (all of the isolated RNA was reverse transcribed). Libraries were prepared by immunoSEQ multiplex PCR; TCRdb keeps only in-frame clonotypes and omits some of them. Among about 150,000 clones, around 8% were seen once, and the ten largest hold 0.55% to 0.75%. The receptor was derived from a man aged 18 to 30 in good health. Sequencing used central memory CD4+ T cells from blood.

The CDR3: CASSSQGRGETQYF. For the CDR3, the DNA is TGTGCCAGCAGTTCACAGGGGCGCGGGGAGACCCAGTACTTC. The chain employs TRBV6-1 and TRBJ2-5, with 7 bases matching TRBD1. The CDR3 is 14 residues long. The ends lost 5 bases at V and 5 bases at J; junction bases unmatched: 8. Germline assignment: CDR1 MNHNS and CDR2 SASEGT.